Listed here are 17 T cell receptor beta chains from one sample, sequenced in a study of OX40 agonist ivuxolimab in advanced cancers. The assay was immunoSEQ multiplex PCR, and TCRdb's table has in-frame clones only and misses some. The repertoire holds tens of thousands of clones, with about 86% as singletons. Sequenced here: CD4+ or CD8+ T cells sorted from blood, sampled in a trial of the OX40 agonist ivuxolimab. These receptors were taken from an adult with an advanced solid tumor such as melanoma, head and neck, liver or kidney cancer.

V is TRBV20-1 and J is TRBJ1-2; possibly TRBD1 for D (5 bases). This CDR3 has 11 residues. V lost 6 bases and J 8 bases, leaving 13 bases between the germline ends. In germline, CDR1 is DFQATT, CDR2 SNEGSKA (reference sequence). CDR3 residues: CSADGGVGYTF. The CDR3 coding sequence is TGCAGTGCCGATGGGGGGGTGGGCTACACCTTC.

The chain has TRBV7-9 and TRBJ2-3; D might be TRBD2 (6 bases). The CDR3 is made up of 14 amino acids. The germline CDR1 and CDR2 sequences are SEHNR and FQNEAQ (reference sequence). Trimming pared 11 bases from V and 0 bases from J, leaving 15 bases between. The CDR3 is CASIGGFSTDTQYF. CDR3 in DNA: TGTGCCTCGATTGGGGGGTTTAGCACAGATACGCAGTATTTT. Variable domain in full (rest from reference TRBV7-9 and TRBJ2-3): DTGVSQNPRHKITKRGQNVTFRCDPISEHNRLYWYRQTLGQGPEFLTYFQNEAQLEKSRLLSDRFSAERPKGSFSTLEIQRTEQGDSAMYLCASIGGFSTDTQYFGPGTRLTVL.

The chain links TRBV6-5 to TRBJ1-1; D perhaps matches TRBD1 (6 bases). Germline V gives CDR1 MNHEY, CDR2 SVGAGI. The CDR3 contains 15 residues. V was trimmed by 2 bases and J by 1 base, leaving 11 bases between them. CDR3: CASSYTSTGNTEAFF. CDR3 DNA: TGTGCCAGCAGTTACACCTCGACAGGGAACACTGAAGCTTTCTTT.

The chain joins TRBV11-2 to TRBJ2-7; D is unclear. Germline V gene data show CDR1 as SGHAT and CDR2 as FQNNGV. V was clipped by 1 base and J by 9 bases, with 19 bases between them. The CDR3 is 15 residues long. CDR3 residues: CASSLVTESLLGQYF. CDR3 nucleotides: TGTGCCAGCAGCTTAGTTACAGAGAGTTTATTAGGGCAGTACTTC. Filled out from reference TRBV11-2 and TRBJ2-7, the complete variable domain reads EAGVAQSPRYKIIEKRQSVAFWCNPISGHATLYWYQQILGQGPKLLIQFQNNGVVDDSQLPKDRFSAERLKGVDSTLKIQPAKLEDSAVYLCASSLVTESLLGQYFGPGTRLTVT.

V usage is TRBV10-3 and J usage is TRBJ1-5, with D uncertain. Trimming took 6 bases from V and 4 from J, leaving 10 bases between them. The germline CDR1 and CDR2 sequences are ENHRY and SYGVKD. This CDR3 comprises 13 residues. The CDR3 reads CAIRGTLNQPQHF. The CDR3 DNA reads TGTGCCATCAGGGGCACGTTAAATCAGCCCCAGCATTTT.

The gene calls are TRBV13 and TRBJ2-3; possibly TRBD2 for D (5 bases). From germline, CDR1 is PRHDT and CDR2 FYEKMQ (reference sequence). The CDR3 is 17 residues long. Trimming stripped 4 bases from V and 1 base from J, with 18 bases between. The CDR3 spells CASSWERVAGRTDTQYF. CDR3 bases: TGTGCCAGCAGCTGGGAACGAGTGGCGGGTCGCACAGATACGCAGTATTTT.

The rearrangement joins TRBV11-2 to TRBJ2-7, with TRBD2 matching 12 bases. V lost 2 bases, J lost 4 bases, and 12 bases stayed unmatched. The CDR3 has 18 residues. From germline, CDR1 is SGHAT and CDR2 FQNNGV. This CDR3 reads CASSLMGASGGAGYEQYF. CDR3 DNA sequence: TGTGCCAGCAGCTTAATGGGCGCTAGCGGGGGGGCCGGTTACGAGCAGTACTTC.

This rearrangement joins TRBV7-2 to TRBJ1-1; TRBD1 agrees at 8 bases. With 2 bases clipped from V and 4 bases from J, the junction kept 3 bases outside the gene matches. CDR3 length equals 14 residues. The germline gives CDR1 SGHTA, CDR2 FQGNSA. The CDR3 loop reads CASSLNTGGTEAFF. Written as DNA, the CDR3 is TGTGCCAGCAGCTTAAACACAGGGGGCACTGAAGCTTTCTTT.

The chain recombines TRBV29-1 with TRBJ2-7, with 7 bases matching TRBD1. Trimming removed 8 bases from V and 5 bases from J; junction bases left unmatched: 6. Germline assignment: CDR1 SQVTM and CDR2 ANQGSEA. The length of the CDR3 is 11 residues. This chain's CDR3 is CSIGQDNEQYF. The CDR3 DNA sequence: TGCAGCATAGGACAGGACAACGAGCAGTACTTC.

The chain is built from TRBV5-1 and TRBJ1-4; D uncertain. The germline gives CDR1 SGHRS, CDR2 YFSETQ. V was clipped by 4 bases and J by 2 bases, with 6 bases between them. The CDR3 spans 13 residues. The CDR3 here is CASSRGTNEKLFF. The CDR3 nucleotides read TGCGCCAGCAGCCGCGGGACTAATGAAAAACTGTTTTTT.

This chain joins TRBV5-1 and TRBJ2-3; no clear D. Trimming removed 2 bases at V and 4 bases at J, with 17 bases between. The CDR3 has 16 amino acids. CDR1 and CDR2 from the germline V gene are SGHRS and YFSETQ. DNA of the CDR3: TGCGCCAGCAGCTTTGGGCCCTTGGATTTATCAGATACGCAGTATTTT. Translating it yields CASSFGPLDLSDTQYF. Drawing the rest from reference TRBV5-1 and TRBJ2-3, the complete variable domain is KAGVTQTPRYLIKTRGQQVTLSCSPISGHRSVSWYQQTPGQGLQFLFEYFSETQRNKGNFPGRFSGRQFSNSRSEMNVSTLELGDSALYLCASSFGPLDLSDTQYFGPGTRLTVL.

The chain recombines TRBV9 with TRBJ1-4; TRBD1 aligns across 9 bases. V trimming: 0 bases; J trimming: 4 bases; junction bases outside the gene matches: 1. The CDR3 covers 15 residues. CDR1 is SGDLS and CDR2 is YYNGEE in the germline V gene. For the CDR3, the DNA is TGTGCCAGCAGCGTAGGGGGACAGGGTAATGAAAAACTGTTTTTT. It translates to CASSVGGQGNEKLFF.

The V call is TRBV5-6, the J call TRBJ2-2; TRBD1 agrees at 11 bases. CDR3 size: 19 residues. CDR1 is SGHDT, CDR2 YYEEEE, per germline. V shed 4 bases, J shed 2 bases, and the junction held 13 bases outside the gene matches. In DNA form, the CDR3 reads TGTGCCAGCAGCCCGGGGTGGAAAGGGACAGGGGGTAACACCGGGGAGCTGTTTTTT. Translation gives CASSPGWKGTGGNTGELFF. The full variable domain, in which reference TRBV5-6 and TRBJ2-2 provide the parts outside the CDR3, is DAGVTQSPTHLIKTRGQQVTLRCSPKSGHDTVSWYQQALGQGPQFIFQYYEEEERQRGNFPDRFSGHQFPNYSSELNVNALLLGDSALYLCASSPGWKGTGGNTGELFFGEGSRLTVL.

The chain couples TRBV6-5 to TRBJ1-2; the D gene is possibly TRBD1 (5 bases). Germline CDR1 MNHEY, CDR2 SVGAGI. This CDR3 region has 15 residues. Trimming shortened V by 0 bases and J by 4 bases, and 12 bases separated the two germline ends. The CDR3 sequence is CASSYSPSQGYGYTF. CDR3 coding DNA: TGTGCCAGCAGTTACTCTCCATCCCAGGGCTATGGCTACACCTTC.

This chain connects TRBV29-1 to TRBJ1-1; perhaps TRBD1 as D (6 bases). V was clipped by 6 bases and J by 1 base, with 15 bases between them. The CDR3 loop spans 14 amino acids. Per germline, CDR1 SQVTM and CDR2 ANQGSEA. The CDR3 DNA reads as TGCAGCGTCCCCGACAGGAGGAAGAACACTGAAGCTTTCTTT. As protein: CSVPDRRKNTEAFF.

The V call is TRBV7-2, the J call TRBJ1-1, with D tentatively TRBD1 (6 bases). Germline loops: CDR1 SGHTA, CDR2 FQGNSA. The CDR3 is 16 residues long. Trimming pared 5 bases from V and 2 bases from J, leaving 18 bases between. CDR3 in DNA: TGTGCCAGCAGCCCTTTACCCAGGGGCAGTAACACTGAAGCTTTCTTT. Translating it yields CASSPLPRGSNTEAFF. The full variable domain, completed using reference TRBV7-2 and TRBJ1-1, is GAGVSQSPSNKVTEKGKDVELRCDPISGHTALYWYRQSLGQGLEFLIYFQGNSAPDKSGLPSDRFSAERTGGSVSTLTIQRTQQEDSAVYLCASSPLPRGSNTEAFFGQGTRLTVV.

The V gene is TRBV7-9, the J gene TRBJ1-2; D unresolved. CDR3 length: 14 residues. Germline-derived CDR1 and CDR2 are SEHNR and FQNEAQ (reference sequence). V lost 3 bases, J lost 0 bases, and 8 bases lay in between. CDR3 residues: CASSFSGTNYGYTF. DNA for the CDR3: TGTGCCAGCAGCTTCTCAGGAACTAACTATGGCTACACCTTC. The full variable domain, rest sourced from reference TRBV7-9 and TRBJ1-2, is DTGVSQNPRHKITKRGQNVTFRCDPISEHNRLYWYRQTLGQGPEFLTYFQNEAQLEKSRLLSDRFSAERPKGSFSTLEIQRTEQGDSAMYLCASSFSGTNYGYTFGSGTRLTVV.